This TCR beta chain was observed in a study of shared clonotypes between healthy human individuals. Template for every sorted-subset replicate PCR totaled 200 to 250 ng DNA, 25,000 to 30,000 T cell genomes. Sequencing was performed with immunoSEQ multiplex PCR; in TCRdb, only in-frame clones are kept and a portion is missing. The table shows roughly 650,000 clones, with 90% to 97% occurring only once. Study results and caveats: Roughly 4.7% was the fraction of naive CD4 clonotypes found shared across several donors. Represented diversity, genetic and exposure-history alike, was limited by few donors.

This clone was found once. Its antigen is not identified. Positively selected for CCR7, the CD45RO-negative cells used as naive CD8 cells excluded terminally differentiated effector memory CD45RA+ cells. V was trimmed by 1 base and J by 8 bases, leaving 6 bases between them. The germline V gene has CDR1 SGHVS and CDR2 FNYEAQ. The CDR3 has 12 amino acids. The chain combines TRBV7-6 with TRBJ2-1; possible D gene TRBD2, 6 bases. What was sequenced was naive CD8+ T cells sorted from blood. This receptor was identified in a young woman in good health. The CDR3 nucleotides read TGTGCCAGCAGCTTAGGCGGGGATGAGCAGTTCTTC. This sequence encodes CASSLGGDEQFF.